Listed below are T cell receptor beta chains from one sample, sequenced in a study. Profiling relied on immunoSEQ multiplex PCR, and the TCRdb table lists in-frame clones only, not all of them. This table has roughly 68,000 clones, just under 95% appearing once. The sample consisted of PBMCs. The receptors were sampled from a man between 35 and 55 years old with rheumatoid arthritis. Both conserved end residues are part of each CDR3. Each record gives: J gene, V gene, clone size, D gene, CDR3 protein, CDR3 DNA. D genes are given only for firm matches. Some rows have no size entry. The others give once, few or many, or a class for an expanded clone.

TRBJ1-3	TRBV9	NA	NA	CASNVNGVSGNTIYF	TGTGCCAGCAACGTTAACGGAGTCTCTGGAAACACCATATATTTT
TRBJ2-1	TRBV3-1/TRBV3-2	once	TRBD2	CASSPLAGIYNEQFF	TGTGCCAGCAGCCCCCTAGCGGGAATATACAATGAGCAGTTCTTC
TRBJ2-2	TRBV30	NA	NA	CAWSLSFGELFF	TGTGCCTGGAGTCTCTCTTTCGGGGAGCTGTTTTTT
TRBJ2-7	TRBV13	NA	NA	CASSAPGRTYEQYF	TGTGCCAGCAGCGCCCCGGGACGAACCTACGAGCAGTACTTC
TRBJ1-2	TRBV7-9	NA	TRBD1	CASSLADRVNGYTF	TGTGCCAGCAGCTTGGCGGACAGGGTCAATGGCTACACCTTC
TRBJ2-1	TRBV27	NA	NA	CASSLSLGSSYNEQFF	TGTGCCAGCAGTTTATCGCTCGGTAGCTCCTACAATGAGCAGTTCTTC
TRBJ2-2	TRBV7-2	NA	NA	CASSPFHGPTGELFF	TGTGCCAGCAGCCCCTTCCACGGGCCCACCGGGGAGCTGTTTTTT
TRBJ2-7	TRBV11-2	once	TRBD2	CASSDRGGAGVYEQYF	TGTGCCAGCAGCGACCGCGGAGGCGCGGGAGTCTACGAGCAGTACTTC
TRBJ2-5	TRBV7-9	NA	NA	CASSLASDSPAQYF	TGTGCCAGCAGCTTAGCTTCGGACAGCCCGGCCCAGTACTTC
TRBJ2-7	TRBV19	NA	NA	CASSPVGTGSYEQYF	TGTGCCAGTAGCCCGGTCGGGACTGGGTCCTACGAGCAGTACTTC
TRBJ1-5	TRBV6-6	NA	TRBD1	CASSYGDSRNQPQHF	TGTGCCAGCAGTTACGGGGACAGTCGAAATCAGCCCCAGCATTTT
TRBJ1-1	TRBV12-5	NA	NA	CASGPSGQMNTEAFF	TGTGCTAGTGGCCCCTCCGGACAGATGAACACTGAAGCTTTCTTT
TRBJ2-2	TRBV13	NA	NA	CASSAPGTGNTGELFF	TGTGCCAGCAGCGCCCCTGGGACGGGGAACACCGGGGAGCTGTTTTTT
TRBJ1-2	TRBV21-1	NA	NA	CASTNRQGGYTF	TGTGCCAGCACCAATCGACAGGGTGGCTACACCTTC
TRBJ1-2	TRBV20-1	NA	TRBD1	CSASPGTANYGYTF	TGCAGTGCTAGTCCCGGGACAGCAAACTATGGCTACACCTTC
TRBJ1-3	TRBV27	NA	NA	CASSSRPATSGNTIYF	TGTGCCAGCAGTTCCCGGCCTGCTACCTCTGGAAACACCATATATTTT
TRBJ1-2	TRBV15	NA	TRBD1	CATSRDLQGGDGYTF	TGTGCCACCAGCAGAGATCTGCAGGGGGGCGATGGCTACACCTTC
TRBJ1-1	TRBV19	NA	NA	CASKTNREGNTEAFF	TGTGCCAGTAAGACCAACAGGGAAGGAAACACTGAAGCTTTCTTT
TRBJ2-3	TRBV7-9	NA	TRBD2	CASTPGLANTDTQYF	TGTGCCAGCACCCCCGGACTAGCAAACACAGATACGCAGTATTTT
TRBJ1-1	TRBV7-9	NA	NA	CASSLATEAFF	TGTGCCAGCAGCTTAGCGACTGAAGCTTTCTTT
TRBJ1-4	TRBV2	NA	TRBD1	CASSQTGGRNEKLFF	TGTGCCAGCAGCCAAACAGGGGGCAGGAATGAAAAACTGTTTTTT
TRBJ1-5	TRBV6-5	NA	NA	CASSYSRQQPQHF	TGTGCCAGCAGTTACTCGCGGCAGCAGCCCCAGCATTTT
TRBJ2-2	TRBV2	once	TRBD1	CASLGQGAIGELFF	TGTGCCAGCCTCGGACAGGGGGCGATCGGGGAGCTGTTTTTT
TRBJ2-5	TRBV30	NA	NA	CAWGRETQYF	TGTGCCTGGGGGCGGGAGACCCAGTACTTC
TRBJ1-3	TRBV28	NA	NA	CASSSPLEASTIYF	TGTGCCAGCAGTTCCCCCTTGGAGGCGAGTACCATATATTTT
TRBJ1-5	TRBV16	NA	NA	CASSTAGGDQPQHF	TGTGCCAGCAGCACGGCAGGAGGGGATCAGCCCCAGCATTTT
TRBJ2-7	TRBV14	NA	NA	CASSQAAGGLLTYEQYF	TGTGCCAGCAGCCAAGCAGCCGGCGGGCTTTTAACCTACGAGCAGTACTTC
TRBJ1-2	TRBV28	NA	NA	CASSLSDGQRGRSYTF	TGTGCCAGCAGTTTATCGGACGGACAGCGCGGGCGTAGCTACACCTTC
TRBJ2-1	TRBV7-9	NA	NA	CASSTGTHPYNEQFF	TGTGCCAGCAGCACCGGGACCCACCCCTACAATGAGCAGTTCTTC
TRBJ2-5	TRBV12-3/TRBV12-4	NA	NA	CASSLNTPETQYF	TGTGCCAGCAGTTTAAACACGCCGGAGACCCAGTACTTC
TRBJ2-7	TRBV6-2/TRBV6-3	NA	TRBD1	CASSRDRVSHEQYF	TGTGCCAGCAGCCGGGACAGGGTGAGCCACGAGCAGTACTTC
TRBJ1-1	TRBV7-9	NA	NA	CASSFGAEGISTEAFF	TGTGCCAGCAGCTTTGGTGCGGAGGGGATTTCCACTGAAGCTTTCTTT
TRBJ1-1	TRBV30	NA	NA	CAWSQQGGTEAFF	TGTGCCTGGAGCCAACAAGGGGGAACTGAAGCTTTCTTT
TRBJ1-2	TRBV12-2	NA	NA	CASRPFRTLLGYTF	TGTGCAAGTCGCCCCTTCCGGACACTTCTTGGCTACACCTTC
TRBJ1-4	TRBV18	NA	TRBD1	CASSWDRGSEKLFF	TGTGCCAGCTCATGGGACAGGGGGTCCGAAAAACTGTTTTTT
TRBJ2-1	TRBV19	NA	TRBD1	CATNSGQGRDKNEQFF	TGTGCCACCAATTCGGGACAGGGCAGAGACAAGAATGAGCAGTTCTTC
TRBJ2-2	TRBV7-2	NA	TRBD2	CASTQLGLAGNTGELFF	TGTGCCAGCACTCAGTTGGGTCTAGCGGGGAACACCGGGGAGCTGTTTTTT
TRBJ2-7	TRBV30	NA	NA	CAWSVGSGRYEQYF	TGTGCCTGGAGTGTAGGGTCCGGAAGGTACGAGCAGTACTTC
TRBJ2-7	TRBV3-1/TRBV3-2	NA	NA	CASSQVTGTNPYEQYF	TGTGCCAGCAGCCAAGTTACAGGGACGAATCCCTACGAGCAGTACTTC
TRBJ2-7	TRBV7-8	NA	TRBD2	CASSLVRLAGGSYEQYF	TGTGCCAGCAGCTTAGTTAGGCTAGCGGGAGGTTCCTACGAGCAGTACTTC
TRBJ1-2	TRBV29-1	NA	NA	CSVEWIMGYTF	TGCAGCGTTGAATGGATCATGGGCTACACCTTC
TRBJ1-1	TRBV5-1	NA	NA	CASSWLGEGTEAFF	TGCGCCAGCAGCTGGTTAGGGGAGGGCACTGAAGCTTTCTTT
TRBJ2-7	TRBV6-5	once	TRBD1	CASSYYRGSYEQYF	TGTGCCAGCAGTTATTACAGGGGCTCCTACGAGCAGTACTTC
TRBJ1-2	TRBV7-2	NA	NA	CASSSGQSNYGYTF	TGTGCCAGCAGCTCAGGACAGAGTAACTATGGCTACACCTTC
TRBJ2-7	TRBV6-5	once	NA	CASPRVYEQYF	TGTGCCAGCCCCCGGGTCTACGAGCAGTACTTC
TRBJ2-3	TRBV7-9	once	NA	CASSLADTQYF	TGTGCCAGCAGCTTAGCGGATACGCAGTATTTT
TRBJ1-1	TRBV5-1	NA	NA	CASSLVGRGGTEAFF	TGCGCCAGCAGCTTGGTAGGGAGGGGAGGAACTGAAGCTTTCTTT
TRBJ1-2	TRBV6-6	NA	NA	CASKRSYYGYTF	TGTGCCAGCAAACGCAGCTACTATGGCTACACCTTC
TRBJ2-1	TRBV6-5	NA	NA	CAARDSFEYNEQFF	TGTGCCGCCAGGGACTCCTTCGAATACAATGAGCAGTTCTTC
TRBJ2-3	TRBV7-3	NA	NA	CASSPGTASTDTQYF	TGTGCCAGCAGCCCGGGGACGGCCAGCACAGATACGCAGTATTTT
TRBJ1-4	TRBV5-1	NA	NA	CASSLGRPNEKLFF	TGCGCCAGCAGCTTGGGCCGACCTAATGAAAAACTGTTTTTT
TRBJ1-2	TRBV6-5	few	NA	CASRSGRINYGYTF	TGTGCCAGCAGGTCGGGGAGAATTAACTATGGCTACACCTTC
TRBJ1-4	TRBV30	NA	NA	CAWSVEQEFGKLFF	TGTGCCTGGAGTGTAGAACAGGAATTTGGAAAACTGTTTTTT
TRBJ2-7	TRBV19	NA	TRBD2	CASSTTSVRPYEQYF	TGTGCCAGTAGTACGACTAGCGTCAGACCCTACGAGCAGTACTTC
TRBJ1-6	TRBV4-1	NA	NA	CASKRAGNSPLHF	TGCGCCAGCAAGCGGGCGGGGAATTCACCCCTCCACTTT
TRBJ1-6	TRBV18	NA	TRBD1	CASSPGTGNSPLHF	TGTGCCAGCTCGCCCGGGACAGGCAACTCACCCCTCCACTTT
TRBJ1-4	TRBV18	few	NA	CASSPRGGVATNEKLFF	TGTGCCAGCTCCCCCAGGGGAGGAGTTGCAACTAATGAAAAACTGTTTTTT